These 22 T cell receptor beta chains were all obtained from the same sample, sequenced in a study of identical twins. MiXCR, run by TCRdb on the 5' RACE reads, gives a single entry per CDR3 protein. This table has about 250,000 distinct CDR3 sequences, approximately 7.3% appearing once. These records were also assigned to another study, of yellow fever vaccine responses in identical twins.

Sequencing was performed on CD8+ T cells sorted from blood. These receptors originate from a woman aged 18-35 years in good health.

This clonotype was seen ten or more times. V gene TRBV9 combines with J gene TRBJ2-5; D may match TRBD1 or TRBD2 (5 bases each). This CDR3 region has 16 residues. In germline, CDR1 is SGDLS, CDR2 YYNGEE. Trimming removed 0 bases at V and 1 base at J, with 13 bases between. CDR3 in DNA: TGTGCCAGCAGCGTAGGGTGGGACCTCACCCAAGAGACCCAGTACTTC. It translates to CASSVGWDLTQETQYF.

V gene TRBV27 combines with J gene TRBJ2-3; 7 nucleotides line up with TRBD2. This CDR3 is built from 16 residues. Trimming took 0 bases from V and 4 from J; bases not matched to a gene: 7. Looked up from germline, CDR1 is MNHEY and CDR2 is SMNVEV (reference sequence). The CDR3 DNA reads TGTGCCAGCAGTTTATCGGGAGGGTCTATCCCAGATACGCAGTATTTT. It is translated as CASSLSGGSIPDTQYF.

V usage is TRBV24-1 and J usage is TRBJ2-3; 11 bases fit TRBD2. There are 16 residues in the CDR3. V lost 5 bases and J lost 2; bases outside the gene matches: 5. Germline V CDR1 and CDR2: KGHDR, SFDVKD. As DNA, the CDR3 is TGTGCCACCAGTGGACCGGGACTAGCGGTCACAGATACGCAGTATTTT. This translates into CATSGPGLAVTDTQYF.

This clonotype was seen many times. This rearrangement joins TRBV7-8 to TRBJ2-5; D ambiguous. Germline V gene lookup returns CDR1 SGHVS and CDR2 FQNEAQ. The V and J ends lost 5 bases and 5 bases respectively, with 9 bases between them. This CDR3 region has 12 residues. CDR3 coding DNA: TGTGCCAGCAGCCCTGGTTATGAGACCCAGTACTTC. Its protein product is CASSPGYETQYF.

With respect to this clonotype: A read error may explain this, as a much larger clone is one base away. The chain employs TRBV29-1 and TRBJ2-5; no definite D call. There are 14 residues in the CDR3. Germline values: CDR1 SQVTM, CDR2 ANQGSEA. Deletions cut 0 bases from V and 4 bases from J, with 12 bases between. In DNA form, the CDR3 reads TGCAGCGTTGAAGATGAAGAGGTAATAGAGACCCAGTACTTC. This codes for CSVEDEEVIETQYF.

This clonotype occurred many times. The J gene is TRBJ1-5, the V gene TRBV5-1, with 8 bases lining up with TRBD1. This CDR3 region has 14 residues. Losses at the gene ends were 4 bases for V and 5 bases for J; bases not matched to a gene: 5. Per the germline V gene, CDR1 is SGHRS and CDR2 is YFSETQ. The CDR3 nucleotides read TGCGCCAGCAGCCAAGGACAGGGTGATCAGCCCCAGCATTTT. It yields the protein CASSQGQGDQPQHF.

This clonotype was seen a handful of times. The chain couples TRBV5-1 to TRBJ2-7; TRBD2 might be the D (6 bases). In germline, CDR1 is SGHRS, CDR2 YFSETQ. The V and J ends lost 5 bases and 1 base respectively, with 16 bases between them. CDR3 length: 15 amino acids. CDR3 DNA: TGCGCCAGCAGACTACTACCGGCGGGGTCCTACGAGCAGTACGTC. Translated, it gives CASRLLPAGSYEQYV.

The chain couples TRBV7-8 to TRBJ2-7, with TRBD2 matching over 12 bases. The CDR3 length is 18 residues. J was trimmed by 6 bases and V by 4 bases; bases with no gene match: 16. CDR1 and CDR2 (germline): SGHVS, FQNEAQ. The CDR3 DNA is TGTGCCAGCAGCTCGCCCAGCCCGCTAGCGGGAGGGCCATTCGAGCAGTACTTC. This translates into CASSSPSPLAGGPFEQYF.

This clonotype was seen at least ten times. CDR3 residues: CASRRWGDTDNTEAFF. In DNA, the CDR3 is TGTGCCAGCAGAAGATGGGGGGACACCGATAACACTGAAGCTTTCTTT. The chain carries TRBV12-3 or TRBV12-4 and TRBJ1-1, with D perhaps TRBD1 (6 bases). V was cut by 6 bases and J by 2 bases, with 19 bases left in between. The CDR3 has 16 residues.

V usage is TRBV9 and J usage is TRBJ2-7; 7 bases line up with TRBD2. V was clipped by 0 bases and J by 6 bases; unmatched bases: 9. The CDR3 totals 15 residues. The V gene's germline CDR1 is SGDLS and CDR2 YYNGEE. CDR3 coding DNA: TGTGCCAGCAGCGTAGGGACTACGGGGGGACGCGAGCAGTACTTC. Amino acid sequence: CASSVGTTGGREQYF.

Only a few counts were recorded for this clonotype. The chain has TRBV10-2 and TRBJ1-2; the D is unclear. The CDR3 has 14 residues. The V gene lost 2 bases and the J gene lost 6 bases, with 13 bases spanning the gap. Germline V gene data show CDR1 as WSHSY and CDR2 as SAAADI. The CDR3 DNA reads TGCGCCAGCAGTGAGCCGAGAACGGGAGATGGCTACACCTTC. As protein: CASSEPRTGDGYTF.

This clonotype was observed a few times. The rearrangement uses TRBV19 and TRBJ2-5; 7 bases line up with TRBD2. The germline gives CDR1 LNHDA, CDR2 SQIVND (reference sequence). The V and J ends lost 5 bases and 5 bases, in that order; junction bases with no gene match: 11. The CDR3 covers 15 residues. CDR3 amino acids: CASSEALVSGETQYF. The CDR3 DNA reads TGTGCCAGTAGTGAAGCCCTGGTTAGCGGGGAGACCCAGTACTTC.

This chain uses TRBV12-5 with TRBJ1-1, with a weak D call TRBD1 (5 bases). Between the trimmed V and J ends, which lost 0 bases and 6 bases, there was a span of 14 bases. Germline V CDR1 and CDR2: LGHNT, FRNRAP. The length of the CDR3 is 15 residues. CDR3 region: CASGLVGAASPEAFF. Here the CDR3 DNA reads TGTGCTAGTGGTTTGGTAGGGGCGGCAAGCCCTGAAGCTTTCTTT.

The table lists this clonotype with many counts. The chain recombines TRBV20-1 with TRBJ2-7, with 8 bases aligning to TRBD1. Germline V lookup: CDR1 DFQATT, CDR2 SNEGSKA (reference sequence). Losses at the gene ends were 6 bases for V and 3 bases for J; bases not matched to a gene: 7. The CDR3 runs 13 residues. The CDR3 spells CSAKDREGYEQYF. DNA of the CDR3: TGCAGTGCGAAGGACAGGGAAGGCTACGAGCAGTACTTC.

The chain links TRBV4-1 to TRBJ2-1, with D possibly TRBD2 on 7 matching bases. The germline V gene has CDR1 MGHRA and CDR2 YSYEKL. This CDR3 comprises 17 residues. V was cut by 0 bases and J by 6 bases, with 18 bases left in between. The CDR3 sequence: CASSQEGGFGRANEQFF. The CDR3 bases are TGCGCCAGCAGCCAAGAGGGGGGCTTTGGGAGGGCCAATGAGCAGTTCTTC.

This clonotype has just a few counts. The rearrangement uses TRBV9 and TRBJ2-3; D may correspond to TRBD1 or TRBD2 (7 bases each). V shed 2 bases and J shed 0 bases, with 13 bases lying between them. CDR1 and CDR2 from the germline V gene are SGDLS and YYNGEE. The CDR3 extends over 16 amino acids. This CDR3 is CASSVREGQSTDTQYF. The CDR3 coding sequence is TGTGCCAGCAGCGTCAGGGAGGGACAGAGCACAGATACGCAGTATTTT.

This clonotype was detected many times. CDR3: CASSPREGAGGSYGYTF. The DNA for the CDR3 is TGCGCCAGCAGCCCCAGAGAGGGGGCAGGGGGCTCTTATGGCTACACCTTC. V is TRBV4-1 and J is TRBJ1-2; 8 nucleotides match TRBD1. V lost 4 bases to trimming and J lost 5 bases; unmatched junction nucleotides: 15. Germline CDR1 reads MGHRA; CDR2 reads YSYEKL. The length of the CDR3 is 17 residues.

V is TRBV3-1 and J is TRBJ2-1; 8 positions match TRBD2. This CDR3 region has 16 residues. CDR1 and CDR2 (germline): LGHDT, YNNKEL (reference sequence). V dropped 5 bases and J dropped 3; count of bases not matched to a gene: 9. The CDR3 sequence is CASSSPLAGHYNEQFF. The CDR3, as DNA: TGTGCCAGCAGCTCCCCTTTAGCGGGGCACTACAATGAGCAGTTCTTC.

This clonotype was found a few times. This sequence joins TRBV16 and TRBJ1-1, with a tentative D call TRBD1 (5 bases). Germline V gene lookup returns CDR1 KGHSY and CDR2 FQNENV. The CDR3 loop spans 12 amino acids. The V gene lost 2 bases and the J gene lost 13 bases, with 14 bases spanning the gap. In DNA form, the CDR3 reads TGTGCCAGCAGCCAAGGAAGTCGGGGGATTTTCTTT. It is translated as CASSQGSRGIFF.

A few counts support this clonotype. The V gene is TRBV24-1, the J gene TRBJ2-3; 9 nucleotides align to TRBD1. The germline V gene encodes CDR1 KGHDR and CDR2 SFDVKD. The CDR3 covers 16 residues. Trimming at V came to 5 bases and at J to 5 bases, leaving 10 bases not matched to a gene. The DNA of the CDR3 is TGTGCCACCAGTGGCTTGGGGACAGGGAGGGGAGATACGCAGTATTTT. This codes for CATSGLGTGRGDTQYF.

This clonotype was observed a handful of times. As DNA, the CDR3 is TGTGCCAGCAGTGACATAGCGGGAGGCCGCACAGATACGCAGTATTTT. This encodes CASSDIAGGRTDTQYF. The J gene is TRBJ2-3, the V gene TRBV6-4; 10 bases align to TRBD2. Germline V gene sequence: CDR1 MRHNA, CDR2 SNTAGT. V lost 2 bases to trimming and J lost 1 base; unmatched junction nucleotides: 3. The CDR3 has 16 amino acids.

The genes are TRBV20-1 and TRBJ2-1; possible D gene TRBD2, 7 bases. This CDR3 is built from 13 residues. Deletions cut 8 bases from V and 8 bases from J, with 19 bases between. From germline, CDR1 is DFQATT and CDR2 SNEGSKA (reference sequence). In DNA, the CDR3 is TGCAGTACTACACCGACGGGGGGCTATGAGCAGTTCTTC. This codes for CSTTPTGGYEQFF.